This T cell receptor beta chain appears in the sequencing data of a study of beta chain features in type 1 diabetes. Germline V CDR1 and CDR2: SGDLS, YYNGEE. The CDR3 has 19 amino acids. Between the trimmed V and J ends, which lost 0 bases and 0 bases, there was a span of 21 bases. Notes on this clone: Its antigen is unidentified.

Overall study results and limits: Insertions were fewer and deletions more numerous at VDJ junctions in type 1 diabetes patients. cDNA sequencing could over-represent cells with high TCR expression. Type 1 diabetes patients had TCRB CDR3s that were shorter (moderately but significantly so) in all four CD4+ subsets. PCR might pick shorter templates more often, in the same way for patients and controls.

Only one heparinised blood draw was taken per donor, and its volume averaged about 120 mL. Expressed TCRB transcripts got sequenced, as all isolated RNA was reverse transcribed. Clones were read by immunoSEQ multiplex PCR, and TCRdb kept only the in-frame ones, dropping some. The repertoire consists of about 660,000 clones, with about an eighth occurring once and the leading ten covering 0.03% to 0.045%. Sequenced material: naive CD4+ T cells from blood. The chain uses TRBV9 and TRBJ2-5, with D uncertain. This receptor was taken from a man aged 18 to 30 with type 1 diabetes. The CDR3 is CASSVGQKELPMYQETQYF. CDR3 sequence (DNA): TGTGCCAGCAGCGTAGGTCAGAAGGAATTGCCCATGTACCAAGAGACCCAGTACTTC.